These 29 T cell receptor beta chains came from one sample sequenced in a study of T cell changes during pregnancy in multiple sclerosis (dated by TCRdb to between 2017 and 2020). Libraries were prepared through the immunoSEQ multiplex PCR assay. This immuneACCESS table, as held by TCRdb, lists in-frame sequences with V and J called but not all clones. Of the missing ones, under half trace to an unresolved V gene in checked studies; the others have no known cause. This sample is represented by 55,000 to 85,000 clones; 80% to 95% of them were singletons. The ten largest account for less than 2% of the sample. The sample was peripheral blood, taken in the second trimester of pregnancy. Receptor source: a female donor with multiple sclerosis, enrolled in a pregnancy study.

This sequence joins TRBV7-2 and TRBJ2-1; the D gene is possibly TRBD2 (5 bases). Germline lookup yields CDR1 SGHTA and CDR2 FQGNSA. The length of the CDR3 is 13 residues. The ends were cut back, 5 bases at V and 4 bases at J, with 9 bases in the middle. The CDR3 bases are TGTGCCAGCAGCCACGGCGGGTACAATGAGCAGTTCTTC. It translates to CASSHGGYNEQFF.

The rearrangement joins TRBV7-2 to TRBJ2-2; D ambiguous. Between the trimmed V and J ends, which lost 1 base and 3 bases, there was a span of 6 bases. CDR1 and CDR2 (germline): SGHTA, FQGNSA. The CDR3 is 14 amino acids. The CDR3 sequence: CASSLVYDTGELFF. CDR3 nucleotide sequence: TGTGCCAGCAGCTTAGTCTATGACACCGGGGAGCTGTTTTTT.

V and J are TRBV28 and TRBJ1-1; TRBD1 agrees at 10 bases. The CDR3 spans 15 residues. V trimming: 8 bases; J trimming: 1 base; junction bases outside the gene matches: 7. Germline CDR1 MDHEN, CDR2 SYDVKM. The CDR3 DNA follows: TGTGCCAGCCGGGACAGGGGCGAACGGAACACTGAAGCTTTCTTT. Translating it yields CASRDRGERNTEAFF.

V gene TRBV4-1 combines with J gene TRBJ2-1; tentatively, D is TRBD1 (5 bases). Germline V gene data show CDR1 as MGHRA and CDR2 as YSYEKL. V was clipped by 3 bases and J by 5 bases, with 17 bases between them. The CDR3 runs 16 residues. Here the CDR3 reads CASSQGAGYANNEQFF. The CDR3 DNA reads TGCGCCAGCAGCCAGGGCGCAGGGTATGCTAACAATGAGCAGTTCTTC.

The chain is built from TRBV9 and TRBJ1-3; D gene unclear. The length of the CDR3 is 17 residues. CDR1 is SGDLS and CDR2 is YYNGEE in the germline V gene. V was cut by 4 bases and J by 0 bases, with 17 bases left in between. As DNA, the CDR3 is TGTGCCAGCAGCCCGTGGGGAGGGTCTAGCTCTGGAAACACCATATATTTT. Protein sequence: CASSPWGGSSSGNTIYF.

J is TRBJ2-7 and V is TRBV19; 11 nucleotides agree with TRBD2. With 6 bases clipped from V and 1 base from J, the junction kept 5 bases outside the gene matches. The germline V gene encodes CDR1 LNHDA and CDR2 SQIVND (reference sequence). The CDR3 consists of 15 residues. The CDR3 DNA follows: TGTGCCAGTAGCCCCACTAGCGGGAGTTCCTACGAGCAGTACTTC. Translation: CASSPTSGSSYEQYF. The full variable domain, completed using reference TRBV19 and TRBJ2-7, is DGGITQSPKYLFRKEGQNVTLSCEQNLNHDAMYWYRQDPGQGLRLIYYSQIVNDFQKGDIAEGYSVSREKKESFPLTVTSAQKNPTAFYLCASSPTSGSSYEQYFGPGTRLTVT.

In this sample, this clone turned up once. This sample also contains other DNA sequences that code for the same CDR3. The chain couples TRBV9 to TRBJ1-1, with unresolved D. The CDR3 contains 12 residues. CDR1 is SGDLS and CDR2 is YYNGEE in the germline V gene. Trimming took off 3 bases at V and 2 bases at J, with 5 bases between the two ends. The CDR3 nucleotides are TGTGCCAGCAGCGGCAGAAACACTGAAGCTTTCTTT. It encodes CASSGRNTEAFF.

This chain links TRBV28 with TRBJ1-2; TRBD1 matches at 8 bases. This CDR3 comprises 11 residues. V dropped 5 bases and J dropped 12; count of bases not matched to a gene: 5. From germline, CDR1 is MDHEN and CDR2 SYDVKM. The CDR3 here is CASSRTGKNTF. The DNA for the CDR3 is TGTGCCAGCAGTCGGACAGGGAAGAACACCTTC.

In its sample, this clone was seen once. CDR3 loop: CASSPSGEYGELFF. The CDR3 bases are TGTGCCAGCAGTCCCTCCGGGGAGTACGGGGAGCTGTTTTTT. V gene TRBV6-5 combines with J gene TRBJ2-2; perhaps TRBD2 as D (5 bases). Looked up from germline, CDR1 is MNHEY and CDR2 is SVGAGI. V was shortened by 5 bases and J by 7 bases, with 14 bases between the two germline ends. The CDR3 contains 14 residues.

CDR3 in DNA: TGTGCCAGCAGCTTAGTTTTTTCGGGAGGGCCGACAAACATTCAGTACTTC. Amino acids: CASSLVFSGGPTNIQYF. The chain recombines TRBV11-2 with TRBJ2-4; 8 bases line up with TRBD2. Germline loops: CDR1 SGHAT, CDR2 FQNNGV. The junction had 11 bases not matched to a gene; V was cut back by 1 base and J by 6 bases. The CDR3 is made up of 17 amino acids.

About this clone itself: Other DNA sequences of this sample code for an identical CDR3. This chain uses TRBV5-4 with TRBJ2-5; 12 bases match TRBD2. The CDR3 is 15 amino acids. The V segment lost 0 bases and the J segment 5 bases; nucleotides outside the gene matches: 2. Germline V gene sequence: CDR1 SGHNT, CDR2 YYREEE (reference sequence). The CDR3 region has the DNA TGTGCCAGCAGCTTGGGGCTAGCGGGGGGGGAGACCCAGTACTTC. It specifies CASSLGLAGGETQYF.

The J gene is TRBJ2-1, the V gene TRBV5-5, with 9 positions matching TRBD1. This CDR3 has 17 amino acids. Germline-derived CDR1 and CDR2 are SGHKS and YYEKEE (reference sequence). The J segment lost 0 bases and the V segment lost 4 bases, leaving 8 bases of the junction unmatched. CDR3 residues: CASSPTGQGSSYNEQFF. The CDR3 DNA is TGTGCCAGCAGCCCTACCGGACAGGGGAGCTCCTACAATGAGCAGTTCTTC.

The V call is TRBV5-1, the J call TRBJ2-7; 9 bases are shared with TRBD2. Trimming removed 0 bases from V and 3 bases from J; junction bases left unmatched: 7. The germline CDR1 and CDR2 sequences are SGHRS and YFSETQ. This CDR3 spans 16 amino acids. The CDR3: CASSLAGSGSFYEQYF. CDR3 nucleotides: TGCGCCAGCAGCTTGGCGGGTAGCGGGAGTTTCTACGAGCAGTACTTC.

The genes are TRBV6-1 and TRBJ1-4; tentatively, D is TRBD1 (5 bases). Looked up from germline, CDR1 is MNHNS and CDR2 is SASEGT. The CDR3 consists of 14 residues. V was clipped by 4 bases and J by 6 bases, with 12 bases between them. The CDR3 nucleotides are TGTGCCAGCAGTGCCCAGGGTCGGGATGAAAAACTGTTTTTT. Its protein is CASSAQGRDEKLFF.

The gene calls are TRBV2 and TRBJ1-5, with D uncertain. The V gene's germline CDR1 is SNHLY and CDR2 FYNNEI. The length of the CDR3 is 14 residues. V was pared by 5 bases and J by 0 bases, with 8 bases between. DNA for the CDR3: TGTGCCAGCAGTTACAGTTCTAGCAATCAGCCCCAGCATTTT. Amino acids: CASSYSSSNQPQHF.

This rearrangement joins TRBV11-3 to TRBJ2-7; D gene uncertain. The CDR3 consists of 13 residues. Germline CDR1 is SGHNT and CDR2 is YENEEA. Trimming pared 3 bases from V and 0 bases from J, leaving 6 bases between. The CDR3, as DNA: TGTGCCAGCAGCTTGCGAAACTCCTACGAGCAGTACTTC. Translation: CASSLRNSYEQYF.

The chain employs TRBV5-1 and TRBJ1-2; 8 bases agree with TRBD1. V lost 0 bases, J lost 3 bases, and 4 bases stayed unmatched. This CDR3 is built from 15 residues. From germline, CDR1 is SGHRS and CDR2 YFSETQ. The chain's CDR3 is CASSLGRGLYYGYTF. Here the CDR3 DNA reads TGCGCCAGCAGCTTGGGCAGGGGGCTATACTATGGCTACACCTTC.

This rearrangement joins TRBV10-3 to TRBJ1-1; tentative D call: TRBD1 (5 bases). The CDR3 is made up of 14 amino acids. V lost 1 base, J lost 4 bases, and 10 bases lay in between. Germline V gene sequence: CDR1 ENHRY, CDR2 SYGVKD. In DNA, the CDR3 is TGTGCCATCAGTGAGTTAGGGGTTAGCACTGAAGCTTTCTTT. Amino acid sequence: CAISELGVSTEAFF.

This rearrangement joins TRBV7-8 to TRBJ2-5; 13 bases line up with TRBD2. CDR1 is SGHVS, CDR2 FQNEAQ, per germline. V was pared by 2 bases and J by 3 bases, with 6 bases of the junction left unmatched. The CDR3 length is 17 residues. CDR3 nucleotides: TGTGCCAGCAGCTTAATACTAGCGGGGGGGCTGAAAGAGACCCAGTACTTC. This translates into CASSLILAGGLKETQYF.

The chain links TRBV18 to TRBJ2-7; a weak D match, TRBD2 (6 bases). CDR1 and CDR2 (germline): KGHSH, LQKENI. V was clipped by 4 bases and J by 5 bases, with 6 bases between them. CDR3 length: 11 residues. The CDR3 is CASSREDEQYF. The CDR3 nucleotides are TGTGCCAGCTCACGGGAGGACGAGCAGTACTTC.

The V gene is TRBV7-2, the J gene TRBJ2-7, with TRBD2 identical over 10 bases. From germline, CDR1 is SGHTA and CDR2 FQGNSA. Trimming took 4 bases from V and 6 from J; bases not matched to a gene: 3. The CDR3 is 13 amino acids. The CDR3 nucleotides read TGTGCCAGCAGCTCCGGGACTAGCGTCGAGCAGTACTTC. Its protein is CASSSGTSVEQYF.

The J gene is TRBJ2-7, the V gene TRBV5-1; D is undetermined. Per the germline V gene, CDR1 is SGHRS and CDR2 is YFSETQ. CDR3 size: 13 residues. The germline V and J ends were trimmed by 4 bases and 3 bases, with 11 bases remaining between them. The CDR3: CASSTNTDYEQYF. The CDR3 DNA reads as TGCGCCAGCAGCACAAACACCGACTACGAGCAGTACTTC.

This chain uses TRBV18 with TRBJ1-2, with D uncertain. This CDR3 has 14 residues. Trimming took off 2 bases at V and 2 bases at J, with 9 bases between the two ends. Germline V gives CDR1 KGHSH, CDR2 LQKENI. Here the CDR3 reads CASSPSTQNYGYTF. The DNA of the CDR3 is TGTGCCAGCTCACCAAGTACCCAGAACTATGGCTACACCTTC.

The rearrangement links TRBV6-5 to TRBJ1-1, with D possibly matching TRBD1 (6 bases). Germline CDR1 reads MNHEY; CDR2 reads SVGAGI. The germline V and J ends were trimmed by 4 bases and 1 base, with 7 bases remaining between them. This CDR3 has 13 amino acids. DNA for the CDR3: TGTGCCAGCAGTTGGGGACAGAACACTGAAGCTTTCTTT. Amino acid sequence: CASSWGQNTEAFF.

V is TRBV2 and J is TRBJ2-6, with 8 bases lining up with TRBD1. Germline V gene sequence: CDR1 SNHLY, CDR2 FYNNEI. Trimming removed 4 bases from V and 5 bases from J; junction bases left unmatched: 7. The CDR3 contains 16 residues. The CDR3 is CASSGTGSHWANVLTF. DNA of the CDR3: TGTGCCAGCAGTGGGACAGGGAGTCACTGGGCCAACGTCCTGACTTTC.

The chain joins TRBV6-1 to TRBJ2-7; unclear D gene. Germline V gene lookup returns CDR1 MNHNS and CDR2 SASEGT. The CDR3 is made up of 14 amino acids. Trimming stripped 5 bases from V and 3 bases from J, with 14 bases between. The CDR3 sequence is CASSTYLRDYEQYF. DNA of the CDR3: TGTGCCAGCAGTACCTACCTACGAGACTACGAGCAGTACTTC.

The rearrangement uses TRBV9 and TRBJ2-3; 8 nucleotides align to TRBD2. The V gene end was trimmed by 4 bases and the J gene end by 5 bases; junction bases not matched to a gene: 6. Germline CDR1 reads SGDLS; CDR2 reads YYNGEE. CDR3 size: 14 residues. The CDR3: CASSTGLGEDTQYF. In DNA form, the CDR3 reads TGTGCCAGCAGCACGGGACTAGGGGAAGATACGCAGTATTTT.

This clone was counted once. This sequence joins TRBV5-5 and TRBJ1-1; D gene uncertain. V shed 4 bases and J shed 7 bases, with 11 bases lying between them. In germline, CDR1 is SGHKS, CDR2 YYEKEE (reference sequence). The CDR3 runs to 12 residues. The CDR3 region is CASSPGMGEAFF. The CDR3 DNA follows: TGTGCCAGCAGCCCCGGGATGGGTGAAGCTTTCTTT.

There are a few counts of this clone. The chain has TRBV7-6 and TRBJ2-7, with 10 bases lining up with TRBD1. Germline V gene lookup returns CDR1 SGHVS and CDR2 FNYEAQ. V shed 6 bases, J shed 7 bases, and the junction held 9 bases outside the gene matches. The CDR3 runs to 14 residues. CDR3 coding DNA: TGTGCCAGCAGTAAAGGACAGGGGGTTCGGGAGCAGTACTTC. This gives the protein CASSKGQGVREQYF.